This entry describes one T cell receptor beta chain. The sample originates from a study of blood T cell repertoires in COVID-19. Study summary: Sites in the United States, Italy and Spain provided acute and convalescent COVID-19 samples. PBMCs, B-cell-depleted T cells, or T cells were the source of the cDNA or gDNA that made up the material.

Germline values: CDR1 SGHRS, CDR2 YFSETQ. Trimming removed 3 bases from V and 7 bases from J, with 8 bases in between. The CDR3 has 12 residues. Per the original data handling: How many nucleated cells were present was estimated from reference gene primer amplification. This table comes from immunoSEQ multiplex PCR, and its TCRdb copy is limited to in-frame clones, with some not included. That table supplies the V and J calls and clone size; D and trimming were determined from the DNA. The profile covers around 250,000 clones, with around 86% appearing a single time and roughly 2% taken by the ten largest.

The origin of this receptor is a young man who had recovered from COVID-19. The chain has TRBV5-1 and TRBJ2-1; unclear D gene. Sequencing was done on a sample of peripheral blood. CDR3 residues: CASSSEENEQFF. The CDR3 bases are TGCGCCAGCAGCTCCGAGGAGAATGAGCAGTTCTTC.